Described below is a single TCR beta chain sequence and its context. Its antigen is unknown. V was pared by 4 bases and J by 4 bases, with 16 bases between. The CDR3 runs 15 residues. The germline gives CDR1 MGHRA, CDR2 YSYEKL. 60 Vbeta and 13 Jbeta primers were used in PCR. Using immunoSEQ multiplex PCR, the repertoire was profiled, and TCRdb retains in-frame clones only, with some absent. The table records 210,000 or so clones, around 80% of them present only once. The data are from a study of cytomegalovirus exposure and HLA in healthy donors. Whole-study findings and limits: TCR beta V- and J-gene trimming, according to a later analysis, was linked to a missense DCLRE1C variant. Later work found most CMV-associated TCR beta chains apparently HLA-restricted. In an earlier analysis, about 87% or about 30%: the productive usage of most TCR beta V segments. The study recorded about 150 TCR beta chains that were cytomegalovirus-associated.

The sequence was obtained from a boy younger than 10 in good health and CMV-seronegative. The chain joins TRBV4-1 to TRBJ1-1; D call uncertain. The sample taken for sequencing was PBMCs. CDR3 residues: CASSRDSGGVTEAFF. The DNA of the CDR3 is TGCGCCAGCAGCCGGGATAGTGGAGGCGTCACTGAAGCTTTCTTT.